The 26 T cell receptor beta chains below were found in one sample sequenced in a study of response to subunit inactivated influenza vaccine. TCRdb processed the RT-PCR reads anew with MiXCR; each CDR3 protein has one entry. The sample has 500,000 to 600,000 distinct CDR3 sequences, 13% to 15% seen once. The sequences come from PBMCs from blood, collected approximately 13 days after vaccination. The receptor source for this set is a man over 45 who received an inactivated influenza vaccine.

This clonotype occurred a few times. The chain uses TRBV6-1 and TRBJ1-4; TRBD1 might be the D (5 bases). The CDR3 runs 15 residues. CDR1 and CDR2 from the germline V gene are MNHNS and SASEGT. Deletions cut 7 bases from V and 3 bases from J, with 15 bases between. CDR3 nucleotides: TGTGCCAGCAATCGGGCGGGGGGGGCTAATGAAAAACTGTTTTTT. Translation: CASNRAGGANEKLFF.

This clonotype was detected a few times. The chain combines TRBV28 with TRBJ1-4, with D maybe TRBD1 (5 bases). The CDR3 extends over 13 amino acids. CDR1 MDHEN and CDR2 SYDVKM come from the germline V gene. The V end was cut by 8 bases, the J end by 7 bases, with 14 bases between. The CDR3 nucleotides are TGTGCCAGCCAGGGATATCAAATTGAAAAACTGTTTTTT. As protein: CASQGYQIEKLFF.

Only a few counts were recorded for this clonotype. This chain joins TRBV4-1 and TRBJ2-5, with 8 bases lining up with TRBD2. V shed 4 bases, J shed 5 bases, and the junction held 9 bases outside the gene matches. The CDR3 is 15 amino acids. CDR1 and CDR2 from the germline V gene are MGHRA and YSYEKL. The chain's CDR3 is CASSPASGRGETQYF. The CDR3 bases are TGCGCCAGCAGCCCGGCTAGCGGGCGAGGGGAGACCCAGTACTTC.

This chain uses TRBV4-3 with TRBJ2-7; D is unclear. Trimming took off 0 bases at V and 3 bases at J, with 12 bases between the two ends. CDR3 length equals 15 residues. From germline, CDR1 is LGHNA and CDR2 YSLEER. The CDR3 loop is CASSQDLGDYYEQYF. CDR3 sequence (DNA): TGCGCCAGCAGCCAAGATCTGGGTGATTACTACGAGCAGTACTTC.

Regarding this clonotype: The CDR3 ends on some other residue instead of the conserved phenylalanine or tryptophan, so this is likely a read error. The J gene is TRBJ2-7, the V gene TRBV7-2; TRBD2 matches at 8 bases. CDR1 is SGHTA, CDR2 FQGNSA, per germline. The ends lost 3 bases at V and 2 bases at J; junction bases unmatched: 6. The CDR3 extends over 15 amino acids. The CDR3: CASSLVSGVTYEQYL. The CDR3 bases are TGTGCCAGCAGCTTGGTTAGCGGGGTCACCTACGAGCAGTACCTC.

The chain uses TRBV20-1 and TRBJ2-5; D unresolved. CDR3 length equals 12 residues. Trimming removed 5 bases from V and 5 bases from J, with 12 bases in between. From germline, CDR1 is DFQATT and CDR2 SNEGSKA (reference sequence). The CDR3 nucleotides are TGCAGTGCTCCGATCCTAGGGGAGACCCAGTACTTC. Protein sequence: CSAPILGETQYF.

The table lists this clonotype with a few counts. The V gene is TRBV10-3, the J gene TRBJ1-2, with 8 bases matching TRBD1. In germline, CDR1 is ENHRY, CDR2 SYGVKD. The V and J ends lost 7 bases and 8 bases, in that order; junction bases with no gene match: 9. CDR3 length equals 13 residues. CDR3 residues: CAINIDRGDGYTF. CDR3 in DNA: TGTGCCATCAATATAGACAGGGGAGACGGCTACACCTTC.

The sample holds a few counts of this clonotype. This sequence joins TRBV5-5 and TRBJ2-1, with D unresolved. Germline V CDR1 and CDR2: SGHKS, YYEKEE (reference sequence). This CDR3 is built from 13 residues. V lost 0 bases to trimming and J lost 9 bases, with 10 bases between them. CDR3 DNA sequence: TGTGCCAGCAGCTTGGTGGCTGGTATTGAGCAGTTCTTC. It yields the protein CASSLVAGIEQFF. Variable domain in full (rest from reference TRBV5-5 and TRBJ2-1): DAGVTQSPTHLIKTRGQQVTLRCSPISGHKSVSWYQQVLGQGPQFIFQYYEKEERGRGNFPDRFSARQFPNYSSELNVNALLLGDSALYLCASSLVAGIEQFFGPGTRLTVL.

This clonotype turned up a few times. CDR3 sequence (DNA): TGTGCCACCAAAGGGAAGACAGGGGGACCTGAAGCTTTCTTT. It translates to CATKGKTGGPEAFF. The chain employs TRBV15 and TRBJ1-1; 9 bases are a match to TRBD1. CDR3 length: 14 amino acids. V dropped 7 bases and J dropped 6; count of bases not matched to a gene: 9. The germline gives CDR1 LNHNV, CDR2 YYDKDF (reference sequence).

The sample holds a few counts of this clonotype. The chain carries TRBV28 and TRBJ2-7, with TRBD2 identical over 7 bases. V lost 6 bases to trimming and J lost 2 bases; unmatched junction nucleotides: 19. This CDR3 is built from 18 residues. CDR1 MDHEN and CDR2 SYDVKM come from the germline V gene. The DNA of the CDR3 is TGTGCCAGCAGGCACCATGACCCTTGGGGGGGGAAGACCTACGAGCAGTACTTC. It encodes CASRHHDPWGGKTYEQYF.

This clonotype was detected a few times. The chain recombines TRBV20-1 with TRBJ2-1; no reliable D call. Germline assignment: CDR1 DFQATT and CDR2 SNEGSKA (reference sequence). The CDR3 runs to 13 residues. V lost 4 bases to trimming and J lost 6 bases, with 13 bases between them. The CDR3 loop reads CSAKQSGPNEQFF. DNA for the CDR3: TGCAGTGCTAAACAGTCTGGTCCCAATGAGCAGTTCTTC.

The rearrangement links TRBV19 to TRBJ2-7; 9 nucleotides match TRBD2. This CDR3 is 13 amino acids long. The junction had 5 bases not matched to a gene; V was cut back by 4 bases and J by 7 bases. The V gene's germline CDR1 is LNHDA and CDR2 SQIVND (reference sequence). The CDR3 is CASSTSGMTEQYF. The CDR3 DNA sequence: TGTGCCAGTAGTACTAGCGGGATGACTGAGCAGTACTTC. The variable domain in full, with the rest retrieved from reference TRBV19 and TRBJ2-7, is DGGITQSPKYLFRKEGQNVTLSCEQNLNHDAMYWYRQDPGQGLRLIYYSQIVNDFQKGDIAEGYSVSREKKESFPLTVTSAQKNPTAFYLCASSTSGMTEQYFGPGTRLTVT.

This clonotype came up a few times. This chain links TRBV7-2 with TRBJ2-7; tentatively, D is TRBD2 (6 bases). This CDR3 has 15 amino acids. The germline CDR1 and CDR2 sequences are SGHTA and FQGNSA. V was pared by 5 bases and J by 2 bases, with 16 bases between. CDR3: CASSRRAGLPYEQYF. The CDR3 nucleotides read TGTGCCAGCAGCCGGCGTGCGGGGCTCCCCTACGAGCAGTACTTC.

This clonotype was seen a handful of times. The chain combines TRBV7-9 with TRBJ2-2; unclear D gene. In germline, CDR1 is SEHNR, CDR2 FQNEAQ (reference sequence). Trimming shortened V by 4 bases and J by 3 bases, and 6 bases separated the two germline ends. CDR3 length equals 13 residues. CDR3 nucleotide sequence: TGTGCCAGCAGCTCCATTGACACCGGGGAGCTGTTTTTT. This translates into CASSSIDTGELFF.

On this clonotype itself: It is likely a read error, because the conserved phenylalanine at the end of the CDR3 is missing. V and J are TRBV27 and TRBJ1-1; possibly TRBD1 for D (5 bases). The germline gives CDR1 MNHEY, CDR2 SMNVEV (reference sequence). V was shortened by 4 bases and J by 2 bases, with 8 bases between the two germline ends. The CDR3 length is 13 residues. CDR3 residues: CASSWRGNTEAFL. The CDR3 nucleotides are TGTGCCAGCAGTTGGAGGGGTAACACTGAAGCTTTCTTA.

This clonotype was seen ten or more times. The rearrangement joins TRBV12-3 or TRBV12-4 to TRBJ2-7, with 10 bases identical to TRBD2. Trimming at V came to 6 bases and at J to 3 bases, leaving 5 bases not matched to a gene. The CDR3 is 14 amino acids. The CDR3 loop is CASSPSGGVYEQYF. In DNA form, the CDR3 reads TGTGCCAGCAGCCCTAGCGGGGGAGTCTACGAGCAGTACTTC.

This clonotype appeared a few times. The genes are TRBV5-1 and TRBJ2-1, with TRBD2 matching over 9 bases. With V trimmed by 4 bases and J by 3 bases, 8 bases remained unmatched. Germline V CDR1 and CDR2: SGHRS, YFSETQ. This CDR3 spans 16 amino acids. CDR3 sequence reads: CASSRQSGRNYNEQFF. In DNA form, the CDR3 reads TGCGCCAGCAGCCGCCAGAGCGGGAGGAACTACAATGAGCAGTTCTTC.

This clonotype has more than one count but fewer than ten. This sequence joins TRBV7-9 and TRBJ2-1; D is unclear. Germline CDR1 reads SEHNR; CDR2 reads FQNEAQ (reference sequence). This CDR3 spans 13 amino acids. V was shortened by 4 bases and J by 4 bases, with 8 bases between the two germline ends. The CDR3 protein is CASSSTLYNEQFF. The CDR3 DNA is TGTGCCAGCAGCTCGACTCTTTACAATGAGCAGTTCTTC. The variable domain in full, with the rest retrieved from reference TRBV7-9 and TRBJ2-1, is DTGVSQNPRHKITKRGQNVTFRCDPISEHNRLYWYRQTLGQGPEFLTYFQNEAQLEKSRLLSDRFSAERPKGSFSTLEIQRTEQGDSAMYLCASSSTLYNEQFFGPGTRLTVL.

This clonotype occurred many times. The CDR3 loop reads CAISDRESDSPLHF. The CDR3 DNA reads TGTGCCATCAGTGACAGGGAATCGGATTCACCCCTCCACTTT. The J gene is TRBJ1-6, the V gene TRBV10-3; D may be TRBD1 (5 bases). V gave up 3 bases and J gave up 8 bases, with 11 bases separating them. The CDR3 has 14 amino acids. Germline assignment: CDR1 ENHRY and CDR2 SYGVKD.

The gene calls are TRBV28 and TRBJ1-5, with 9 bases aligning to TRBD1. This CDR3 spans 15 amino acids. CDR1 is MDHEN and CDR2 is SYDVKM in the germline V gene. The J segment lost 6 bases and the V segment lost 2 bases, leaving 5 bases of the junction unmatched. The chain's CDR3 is CASSLRTGVPQPQHF. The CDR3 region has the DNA TGTGCCAGCAGTTTACGGACAGGGGTTCCTCAGCCCCAGCATTTT.

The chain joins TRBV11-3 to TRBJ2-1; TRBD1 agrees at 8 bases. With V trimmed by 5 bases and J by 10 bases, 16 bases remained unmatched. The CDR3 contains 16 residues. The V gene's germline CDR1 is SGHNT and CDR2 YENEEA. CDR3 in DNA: TGTGCCAGCAGCGGATCCGGGACAGGAACTCCAGGGGAGCAGTTCTTC. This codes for CASSGSGTGTPGEQFF.

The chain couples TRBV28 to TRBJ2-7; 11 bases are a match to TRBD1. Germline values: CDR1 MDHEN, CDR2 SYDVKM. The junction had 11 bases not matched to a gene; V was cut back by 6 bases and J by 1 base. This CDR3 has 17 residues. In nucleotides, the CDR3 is TGTGCCAGCAGAACCCGCCTTGGGACAGGGGGATCCTACGAGCAGTACTTC. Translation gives CASRTRLGTGGSYEQYF. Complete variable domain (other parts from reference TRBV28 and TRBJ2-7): DVKVTQSSRYLVKRTGEKVFLECVQDMDHENMFWYRQDPGLGLRLIYFSYDVKMKEKGDIPEGYSVSREKKERFSLILESASTNQTSMYLCASRTRLGTGGSYEQYFGPGTRLTVT.

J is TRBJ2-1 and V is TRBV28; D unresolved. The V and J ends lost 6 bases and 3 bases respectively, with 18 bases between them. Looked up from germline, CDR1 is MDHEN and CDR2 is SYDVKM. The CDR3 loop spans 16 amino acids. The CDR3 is CASSRRPGPSYNEQFF. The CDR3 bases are TGTGCCAGCAGCCGCCGGCCCGGACCGAGCTACAATGAGCAGTTCTTC.

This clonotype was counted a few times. The CDR3 nucleotides read TGCAGTGCTAGAGCGGACAGGGTGAAGCTGCTGGGGGGCTACACCTTC. Translated: CSARADRVKLLGGYTF. The V gene is TRBV20-1, the J gene TRBJ1-2; 8 positions agree with TRBD1. Germline V gene sequence: CDR1 DFQATT, CDR2 SNEGSKA (reference sequence). The J segment lost 8 bases and the V segment lost 1 base, leaving 15 bases of the junction unmatched. The CDR3 sequence is 16 residues long.

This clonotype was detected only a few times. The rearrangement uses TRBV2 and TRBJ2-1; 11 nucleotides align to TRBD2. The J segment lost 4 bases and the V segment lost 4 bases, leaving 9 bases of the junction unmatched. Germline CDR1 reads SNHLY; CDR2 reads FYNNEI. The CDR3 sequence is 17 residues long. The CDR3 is CASSANKGLAVYNEQFF. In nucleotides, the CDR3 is TGTGCCAGCAGTGCGAATAAGGGACTAGCGGTATACAATGAGCAGTTCTTC.

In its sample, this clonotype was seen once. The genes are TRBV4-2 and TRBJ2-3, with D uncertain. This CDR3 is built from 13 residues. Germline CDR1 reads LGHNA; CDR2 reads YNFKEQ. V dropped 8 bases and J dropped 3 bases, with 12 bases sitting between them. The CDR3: CASSPLITDTQYF. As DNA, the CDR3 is TGTGCCAGCTCCCCGCTAATTACAGATACGCAGTATTTT.